The 20 T cell receptor beta chains reported below all come from one sample, sequenced in a study of Graves' ophthalmopathy and Graves' hyperthyroidism. The sequenced template was RNA, covering the TCR beta CDR3 region. HTBI primers were employed in first-round RT-PCR, then a second-round multiplex PCR followed. One entry per CDR3 protein results from TCRdb running MiXCR on the multiplex PCR reads. The sample holds approximately 150,000 distinct CDR3 sequences; around 39% are singletons and the top ten take 7.5% to 10%. The sequenced sample consisted of peripheral blood. All receptors come from a man aged 30-40 years with Graves' ophthalmopathy.

This clonotype was counted between two and nine times. The J gene is TRBJ2-5, the V gene TRBV11-2; unclear D gene. Germline assignment: CDR1 SGHAT and CDR2 FQNNGV. Trimming cost V 3 bases and J 5 bases, with 16 bases left between them. CDR3 length equals 15 residues. CDR3 DNA sequence: TGTGCCAGCAGCTTTAGAGAGTTACCTGGGGAGACCCAGTACTTC. Encoded protein: CASSFRELPGETQYF.

This clonotype has at least ten counts. The V gene is TRBV11-3, the J gene TRBJ2-7; D could derive from TRBD1 or TRBD2 (5 bases each). Germline assignment: CDR1 SGHNT and CDR2 YENEEA. V lost 0 bases and J 6 bases, leaving 6 bases between the germline ends. The CDR3 runs to 12 residues. The CDR3 region is CASSLEGTEQYF. CDR3 sequence (DNA): TGTGCCAGCAGCTTAGAGGGGACCGAGCAGTACTTC. Looking up the rest from reference TRBV11-3 and TRBJ2-7 gives the full variable domain: EAGVVQSPRYKIIEKKQPVAFWCNPISGHNTLYWYLQNLGQGPELLIRYENEEAVDDSQLPKDRFSAERLKGVDSTLKIQPAELGDSAVYLCASSLEGTEQYFGPGTRLTVT.

This clonotype was recorded at least ten times. This rearrangement joins TRBV24-1 to TRBJ2-7, with a weak D call TRBD2 (7 bases). V lost 4 bases and J lost 7, with 22 bases in between. CDR3 length: 16 residues. Germline loops: CDR1 KGHDR, CDR2 SFDVKD. The CDR3 loop reads CATSETGGQRTREQYF. CDR3 bases: TGTGCCACCAGTGAGACCGGGGGGCAGAGGACGAGGGAGCAGTACTTC.

V is TRBV6-4 and J is TRBJ1-1; TRBD1 might be the D (6 bases). V was shortened by 8 bases and J by 4 bases, with 20 bases between the two germline ends. The CDR3 runs 15 residues. The germline V gene has CDR1 MRHNA and CDR2 SNTAGT. CDR3 sequence: CASPTGISEGTEAFF. The DNA of the CDR3 is TGTGCCAGCCCTACAGGGATCAGCGAGGGCACTGAAGCTTTCTTT.

This clonotype was counted at least ten times. The rearrangement uses TRBV6-1 and TRBJ1-6, with TRBD1 matching 9 bases. The CDR3 is made up of 16 amino acids. Germline V CDR1 and CDR2: MNHNS, SASEGT. J gave up 7 bases and V 1 base, and 5 bases lay outside the gene matches. The CDR3 DNA follows: TGTGCCAGCAGTGAAGTACTAGGACAGGGGAATTCACCCCTCCACTTT. Protein sequence: CASSEVLGQGNSPLHF.

The genes are TRBV6-1 and TRBJ1-5; D ambiguous. From germline, CDR1 is MNHNS and CDR2 SASEGT. The V end was cut by 2 bases, the J end by 7 bases, with 9 bases between. This CDR3 has 13 amino acids. The CDR3 DNA reads as TGTGCCAGCAGTGAATTTGGGCCCCAGCCCCAGCATTTT. This translates into CASSEFGPQPQHF.

Many counts were recorded for this clonotype. The chain joins TRBV5-1 to TRBJ2-2, with 7 bases lining up with TRBD1. The germline V gene has CDR1 SGHRS and CDR2 YFSETQ. The CDR3 has 14 amino acids. The trim removed 3 bases at V and 6 bases at J, leaving 5 bases unmatched. The CDR3 here is CASSSTGVPGELFF. Here the CDR3 DNA reads TGCGCCAGCAGCTCTACAGGGGTACCCGGGGAGCTGTTTTTT.

The CDR3 reads CASSYSYDIVTNIQYF. The CDR3 coding sequence is TGTGCCAGCAGTTACTCCTACGATATTGTGACAAACATTCAGTACTTC. The V gene is TRBV6-5, the J gene TRBJ2-4; D call uncertain. Germline lookup yields CDR1 MNHEY and CDR2 SVGAGI. This CDR3 spans 16 amino acids. Trimming removed 0 bases at V and 6 bases at J, with 15 bases between.

This clonotype has at least ten counts. The CDR3 spells CSVDEDGGRAFF. The DNA of the CDR3 is TGCAGCGTTGATGAGGATGGGGGGCGGGCTTTCTTT. The chain links TRBV29-1 to TRBJ1-1; D may be TRBD1 (6 bases). The CDR3 loop spans 12 amino acids. Trimming pared 3 bases from V and 11 bases from J, leaving 16 bases between. Germline CDR1 is SQVTM and CDR2 is ANQGSEA.

This clonotype was seen only once. Here the CDR3 reads CASSYDTVMNTEAFF. The CDR3 region has the DNA TGTGCCAGCAGTTACGATACAGTGATGAACACTGAAGCTTTCTTT. The rearrangement joins TRBV6-2 or TRBV6-3 to TRBJ1-1; D call uncertain. This CDR3 comprises 15 residues. Trimming removed 2 bases from V and 0 bases from J, with 10 bases in between. In germline, CDR1 is MNHEY, CDR2 SVGEGT.

The rearrangement joins TRBV6-1 to TRBJ2-5; 7 bases map to TRBD2. Germline CDR1 MNHNS, CDR2 SASEGT. Germline trimming cut 4 bases from V and 4 bases from J; bases unmatched to any gene: 9. CDR3 size: 15 residues. The CDR3 sequence: CASSVMTGGRETQYF. CDR3 bases: TGTGCCAGCAGTGTTATGACGGGAGGCCGAGAGACCCAGTACTTC.

This clonotype appeared many times. The V gene is TRBV5-1, the J gene TRBJ2-7, with D perhaps TRBD1 (6 bases). The CDR3 loop spans 15 amino acids. V was clipped by 2 bases and J by 3 bases, with 15 bases between them. Germline V gene data show CDR1 as SGHRS and CDR2 as YFSETQ. The CDR3, as DNA: TGCGCCAGCAGCTTAGCACTGGGACAAAACTACGAGCAGTACTTC. Translated, it gives CASSLALGQNYEQYF. Drawing the rest from reference TRBV5-1 and TRBJ2-7, the complete variable domain is KAGVTQTPRYLIKTRGQQVTLSCSPISGHRSVSWYQQTPGQGLQFLFEYFSETQRNKGNFPGRFSGRQFSNSRSEMNVSTLELGDSALYLCASSLALGQNYEQYFGPGTRLTVT.

In its sample, this clonotype was seen many times. The V and J genes are TRBV28 and TRBJ2-7, with D perhaps TRBD1 or TRBD2 (5 bases each). Trimming removed 2 bases at V and 1 base at J, with 12 bases between. CDR1 is MDHEN and CDR2 is SYDVKM in the germline V gene. The CDR3 length is 15 residues. CDR3 region: CASSLGGPGSYEQYF. The CDR3 DNA reads TGTGCCAGCAGTTTAGGGGGTCCGGGTTCCTACGAGCAGTACTTC.

This clonotype was detected many times. The chain has TRBV7-9 and TRBJ1-1; no reliable D call. The V gene lost 5 bases and the J gene lost 9 bases, with 13 bases spanning the gap. Germline CDR1 is SEHNR and CDR2 is FQNEAQ (reference sequence). This CDR3 spans 12 amino acids. As DNA, the CDR3 is TGTGCCAGCAGCCCGGGCCCAGGACAAGCTTTCTTT. Translating gives CASSPGPGQAFF.

CDR3 in DNA: TGTGCCAGCGCGACAGGGCTTTCTCAGCCCCAGCATTTT. This encodes CASATGLSQPQHF. This chain links TRBV6-1 with TRBJ1-5; 7 nucleotides align to TRBD1. V lost 8 bases, J lost 6 bases, and 7 bases stayed unmatched. The CDR3 is 13 amino acids. Per germline, CDR1 MNHNS and CDR2 SASEGT.

Ten or more counts support this clonotype. The chain is built from TRBV12-3 or TRBV12-4 and TRBJ1-1; D unclear. The CDR3 extends over 13 amino acids. V dropped 7 bases and J dropped 1 base, with 10 bases sitting between them. This CDR3 reads CASNSGENTEAFF. CDR3 bases: TGTGCCAGCAATTCCGGGGAGAACACTGAAGCTTTCTTT.

In nucleotides, the CDR3 is TGTGCCAGCAGTTTGCGGGACCGGGCTGAAGCTTTCTTT. Amino acids: CASSLRDRAEAFF. V usage is TRBV12-3 or TRBV12-4 and J usage is TRBJ1-1; a weak D match, TRBD1 (5 bases). The CDR3 runs to 13 residues. Trimming removed 3 bases at V and 6 bases at J, with 11 bases between.

By share, this clonotype ranks as medium-sized (0.01 to 0.1%). J is TRBJ1-5 and V is TRBV28; D may be TRBD1 (6 bases). CDR3 length: 14 residues. V was shortened by 3 bases and J by 8 bases, with 14 bases between the two germline ends. Germline loops: CDR1 MDHEN, CDR2 SYDVKM. CDR3 DNA sequence: TGTGCCAGCAGTTTGGGTTGGGGGCTGAAGCCCCAGCATTTT. Translating gives CASSLGWGLKPQHF.

At least ten counts were recorded for this clonotype. This chain connects TRBV24-1 to TRBJ2-7, with 8 nucleotides matching TRBD1. Losses at the gene ends were 3 bases for V and 2 bases for J; bases not matched to a gene: 8. CDR1 and CDR2 (germline): KGHDR, SFDVKD. This CDR3 contains 16 residues. This CDR3 reads CATSDHHLTGAYEQYF. CDR3 DNA: TGTGCCACCAGTGATCACCATTTGACAGGGGCCTACGAGCAGTACTTC.

This clonotype showed up many times. The V call is TRBV7-2, the J call TRBJ2-7, with TRBD2 as a possible D gene (5 bases). The germline gives CDR1 SGHTA, CDR2 FQGNSA. CDR3 length: 14 residues. Between the trimmed V and J ends, which lost 0 bases and 5 bases, there was a span of 11 bases. CDR3 sequence reads: CASSLAAVEHEQYF. The CDR3 nucleotides are TGTGCCAGCAGCTTAGCAGCGGTAGAACACGAGCAGTACTTC.